This entry features one T cell receptor beta chain sequence. What it binds is not known. The data were obtained in a study of response to subunit inactivated influenza vaccine. Regarding the study as a whole: With each seasonal influenza vaccination, the authors suggested, few new T cells are recruited.

TCRdb reprocessed the RT-PCR reads via MiXCR and lists one record per CDR3 protein. The sample lists around 790,000 distinct CDR3 sequences, 21% occurring once. With 2 bases removed from V and 3 bases from J, the gap between germline ends came to 17 bases. CDR3 length equals 17 residues. Germline V gene data show CDR1 as LGHNA and CDR2 as YSLEER. This chain joins TRBV4-3 and TRBJ2-1, with D perhaps being TRBD1 or TRBD2 (5 bases each). This specimen consisted of PBMCs from blood, obtained approximately 5 days after vaccination. The TCR was taken from a man aged 45 to 65 who received an inactivated influenza vaccine. The CDR3 DNA is TGCGCCAGCAGCCAACGCCGACAGTCCCGGGGCTACAATGAGCAGTTCTTC. Its protein product is CASSQRRQSRGYNEQFF.